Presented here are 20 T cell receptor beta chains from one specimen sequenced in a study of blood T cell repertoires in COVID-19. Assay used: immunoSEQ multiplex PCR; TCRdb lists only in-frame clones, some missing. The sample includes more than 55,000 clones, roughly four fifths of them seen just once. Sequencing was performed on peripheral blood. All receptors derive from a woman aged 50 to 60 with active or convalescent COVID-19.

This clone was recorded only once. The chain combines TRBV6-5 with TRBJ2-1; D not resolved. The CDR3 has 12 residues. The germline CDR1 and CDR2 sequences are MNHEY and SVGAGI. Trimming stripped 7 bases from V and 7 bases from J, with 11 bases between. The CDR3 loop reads CASTRTANEQFF. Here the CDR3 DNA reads TGTGCCAGCACACGTACAGCTAATGAGCAGTTCTTC.

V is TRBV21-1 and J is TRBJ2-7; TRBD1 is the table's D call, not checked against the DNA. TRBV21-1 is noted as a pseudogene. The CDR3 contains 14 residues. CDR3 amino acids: CASSKDPGGYEQYF. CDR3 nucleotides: TGTGCCAGCAGCAAAGATCCAGGGGGATACGAGCAGTACTTC.

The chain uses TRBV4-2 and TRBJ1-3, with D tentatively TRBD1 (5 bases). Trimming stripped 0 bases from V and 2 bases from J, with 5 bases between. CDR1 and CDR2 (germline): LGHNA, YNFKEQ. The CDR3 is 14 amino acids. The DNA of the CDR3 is TGTGCCAGCAGCCAAGACAGGGCTGGAAACACCATATATTTT. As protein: CASSQDRAGNTIYF.

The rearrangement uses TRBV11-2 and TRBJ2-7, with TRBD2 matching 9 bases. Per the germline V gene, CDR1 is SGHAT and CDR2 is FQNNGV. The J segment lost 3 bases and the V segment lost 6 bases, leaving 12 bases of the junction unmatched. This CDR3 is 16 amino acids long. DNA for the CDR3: TGTGCCAGCAGGATGCATTGGGCTAGCGGGAACTACGAGCAGTACTTC. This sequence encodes CASRMHWASGNYEQYF.

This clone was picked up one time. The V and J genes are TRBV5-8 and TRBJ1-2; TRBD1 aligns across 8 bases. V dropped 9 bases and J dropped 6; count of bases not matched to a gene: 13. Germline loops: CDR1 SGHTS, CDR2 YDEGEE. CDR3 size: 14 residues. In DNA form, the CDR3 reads TGTGCCACGCCCCGGGACAGGTGGTCCAATGGCTACACCTTC. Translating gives CATPRDRWSNGYTF.

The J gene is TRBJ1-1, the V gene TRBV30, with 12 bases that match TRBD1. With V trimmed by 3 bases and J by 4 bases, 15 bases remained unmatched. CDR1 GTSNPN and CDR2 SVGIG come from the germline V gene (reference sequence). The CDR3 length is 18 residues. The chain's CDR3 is CAWRATGTGGPRTTEAFF. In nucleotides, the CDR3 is TGTGCCTGGAGAGCTACCGGGACAGGGGGCCCTCGGACCACTGAAGCTTTCTTT.

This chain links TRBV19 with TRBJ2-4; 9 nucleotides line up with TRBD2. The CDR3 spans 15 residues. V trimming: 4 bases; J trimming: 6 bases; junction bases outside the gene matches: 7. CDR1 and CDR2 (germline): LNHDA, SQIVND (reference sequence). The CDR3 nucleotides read TGTGCCAGTAGTACGGCGGGAGGGCCGGTAAACATTCAGTACTTC. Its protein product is CASSTAGGPVNIQYF.

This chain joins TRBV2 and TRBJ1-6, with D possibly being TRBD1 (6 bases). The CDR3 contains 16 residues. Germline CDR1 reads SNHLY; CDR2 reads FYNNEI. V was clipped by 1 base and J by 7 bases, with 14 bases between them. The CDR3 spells CASSEGAGDGNSPLHF. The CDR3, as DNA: TGTGCCAGCAGTGAAGGGGCAGGGGACGGAAATTCACCCCTCCACTTT. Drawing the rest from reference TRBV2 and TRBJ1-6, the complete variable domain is EPEVTQTPSHQVTQMGQEVILRCVPISNHLYFYWYRQILGQKVEFLVSFYNNEISEKSEIFDDQFSVERPDGSNFTLKIRSTKLEDSAMYFCASSEGAGDGNSPLHFGNGTRLTVT.

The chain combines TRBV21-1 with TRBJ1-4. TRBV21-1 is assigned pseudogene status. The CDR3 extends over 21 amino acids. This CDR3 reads CASKELGRGEAGDRLNEKLFF. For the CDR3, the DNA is TGTGCCAGCAAGGAATTGGGGAGGGGAGAGGCAGGTGACAGGCTCAATGAAAAACTGTTTTTT.

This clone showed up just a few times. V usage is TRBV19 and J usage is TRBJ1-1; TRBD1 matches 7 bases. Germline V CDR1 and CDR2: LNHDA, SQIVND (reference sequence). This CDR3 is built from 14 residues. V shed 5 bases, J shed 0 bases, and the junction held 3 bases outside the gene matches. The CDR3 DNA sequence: TGTGCCAGTAGTCGGCAGGGGGTGAACACTGAAGCTTTCTTT. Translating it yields CASSRQGVNTEAFF.

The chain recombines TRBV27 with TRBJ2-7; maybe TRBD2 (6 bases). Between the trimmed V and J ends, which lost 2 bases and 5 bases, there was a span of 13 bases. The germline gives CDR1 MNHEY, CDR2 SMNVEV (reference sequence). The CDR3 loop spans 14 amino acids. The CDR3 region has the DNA TGTGCCAGCAGTTTAAGGCGGGATGGCGACGAGCAGTACTTC. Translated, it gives CASSLRRDGDEQYF.

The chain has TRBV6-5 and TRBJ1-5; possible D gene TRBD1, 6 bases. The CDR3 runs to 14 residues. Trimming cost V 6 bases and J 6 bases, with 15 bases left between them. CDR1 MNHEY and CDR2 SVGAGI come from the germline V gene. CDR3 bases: TGTGCCAGCAGGACCGGGACACTTCTTCAGCCCCAGCATTTT. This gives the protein CASRTGTLLQPQHF.

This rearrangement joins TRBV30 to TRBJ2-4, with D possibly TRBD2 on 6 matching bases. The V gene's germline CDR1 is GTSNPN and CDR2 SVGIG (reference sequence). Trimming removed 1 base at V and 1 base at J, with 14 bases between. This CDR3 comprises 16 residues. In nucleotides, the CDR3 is TGTGCCTGGAGTGACGAACCAAGCGGGGCCAAAAACATTCAGTACTTC. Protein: CAWSDEPSGAKNIQYF.

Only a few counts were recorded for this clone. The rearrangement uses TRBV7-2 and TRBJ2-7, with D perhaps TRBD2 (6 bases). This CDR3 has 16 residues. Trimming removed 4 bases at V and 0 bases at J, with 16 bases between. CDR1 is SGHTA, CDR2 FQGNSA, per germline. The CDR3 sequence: CASSSYSGKSSYEQYF. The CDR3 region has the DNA TGTGCCAGCAGCTCGTATAGCGGAAAGAGCTCCTACGAGCAGTACTTC.

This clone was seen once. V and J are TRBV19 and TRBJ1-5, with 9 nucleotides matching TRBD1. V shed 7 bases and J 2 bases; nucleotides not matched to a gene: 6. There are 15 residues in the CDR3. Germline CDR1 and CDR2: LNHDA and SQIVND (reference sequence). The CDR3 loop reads CASTRDRVGNQPQHF. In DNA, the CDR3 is TGTGCCAGTACTCGGGACAGGGTCGGCAATCAGCCCCAGCATTTT.

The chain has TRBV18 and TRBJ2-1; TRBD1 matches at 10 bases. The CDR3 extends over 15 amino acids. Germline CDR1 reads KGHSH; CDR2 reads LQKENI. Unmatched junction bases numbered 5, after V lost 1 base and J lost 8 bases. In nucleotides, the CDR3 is TGTGCCAGCTCACCACTGGGACAGGGGTCGGATGAGCAGTTCTTC. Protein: CASSPLGQGSDEQFF.

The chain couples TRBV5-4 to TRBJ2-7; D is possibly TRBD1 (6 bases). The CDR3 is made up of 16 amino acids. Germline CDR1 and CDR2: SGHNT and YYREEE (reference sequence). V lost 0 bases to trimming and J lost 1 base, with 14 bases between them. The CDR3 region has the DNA TGTGCCAGCAGCTTGGGGACAGTCTGGGGATCCTACGAGCAGTACTTC. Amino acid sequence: CASSLGTVWGSYEQYF.

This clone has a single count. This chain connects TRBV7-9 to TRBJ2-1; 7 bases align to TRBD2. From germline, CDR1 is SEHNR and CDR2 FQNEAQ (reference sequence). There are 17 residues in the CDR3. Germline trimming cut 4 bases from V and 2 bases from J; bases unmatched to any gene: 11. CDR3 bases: TGTGCCAGCAGCTCGTATTTAGCGGGCCCCCCCTACAATGAGCAGTTCTTC. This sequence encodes CASSSYLAGPPYNEQFF.

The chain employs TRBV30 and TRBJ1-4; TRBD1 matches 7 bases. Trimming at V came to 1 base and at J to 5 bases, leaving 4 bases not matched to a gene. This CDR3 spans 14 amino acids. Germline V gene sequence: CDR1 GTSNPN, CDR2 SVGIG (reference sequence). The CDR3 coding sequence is TGTGCCTGGAGTGAGGGACAGCTAAATGAAAAACTGTTTTTT. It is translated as CAWSEGQLNEKLFF.

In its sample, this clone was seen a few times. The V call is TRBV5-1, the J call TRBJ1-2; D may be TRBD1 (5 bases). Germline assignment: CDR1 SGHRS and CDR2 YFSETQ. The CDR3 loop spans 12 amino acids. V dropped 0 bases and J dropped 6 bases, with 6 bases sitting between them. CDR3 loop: CASSLEGNGYTF. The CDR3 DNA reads TGCGCCAGCAGCTTGGAGGGGAATGGCTACACCTTC.